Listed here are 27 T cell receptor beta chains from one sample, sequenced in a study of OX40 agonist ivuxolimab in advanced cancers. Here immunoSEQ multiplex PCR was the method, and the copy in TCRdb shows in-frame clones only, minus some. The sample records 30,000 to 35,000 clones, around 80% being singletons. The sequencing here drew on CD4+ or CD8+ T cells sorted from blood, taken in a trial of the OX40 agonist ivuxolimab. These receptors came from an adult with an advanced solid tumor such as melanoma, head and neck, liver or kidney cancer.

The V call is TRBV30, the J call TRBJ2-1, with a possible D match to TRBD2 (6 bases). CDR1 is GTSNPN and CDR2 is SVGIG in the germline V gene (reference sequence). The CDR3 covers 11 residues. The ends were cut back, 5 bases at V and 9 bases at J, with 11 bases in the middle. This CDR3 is CAWATSTEQFF. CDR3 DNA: TGTGCCTGGGCTACTAGCACTGAGCAGTTCTTC.

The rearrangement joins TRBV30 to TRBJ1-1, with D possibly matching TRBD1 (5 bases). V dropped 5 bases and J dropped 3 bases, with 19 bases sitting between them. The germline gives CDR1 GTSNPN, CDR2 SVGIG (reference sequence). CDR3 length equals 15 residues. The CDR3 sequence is CAWGRQGGVDTEAFF. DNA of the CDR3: TGTGCCTGGGGCCGGCAGGGTGGAGTTGACACTGAAGCTTTCTTT.

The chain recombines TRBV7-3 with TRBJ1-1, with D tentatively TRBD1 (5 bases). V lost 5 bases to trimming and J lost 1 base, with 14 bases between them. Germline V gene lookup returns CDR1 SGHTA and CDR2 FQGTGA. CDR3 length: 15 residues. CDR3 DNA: TGTGCCAGCAGCCCCCAGGGCCTTGGGAACACTGAAGCTTTCTTT. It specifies CASSPQGLGNTEAFF.

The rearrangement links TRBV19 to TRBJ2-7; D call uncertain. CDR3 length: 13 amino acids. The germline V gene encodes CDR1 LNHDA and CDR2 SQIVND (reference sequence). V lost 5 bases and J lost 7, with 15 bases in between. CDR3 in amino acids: CASSPAPLREQYF. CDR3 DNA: TGTGCCAGTAGTCCAGCCCCCTTAAGAGAGCAGTACTTC.

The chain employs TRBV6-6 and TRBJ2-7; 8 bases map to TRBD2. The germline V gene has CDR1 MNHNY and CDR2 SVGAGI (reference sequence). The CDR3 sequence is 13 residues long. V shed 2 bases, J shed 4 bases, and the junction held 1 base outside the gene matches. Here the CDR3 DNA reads TGTGCCAGCAGTTACAAGCGGGGGTACGAGCAGTACTTC. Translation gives CASSYKRGYEQYF.

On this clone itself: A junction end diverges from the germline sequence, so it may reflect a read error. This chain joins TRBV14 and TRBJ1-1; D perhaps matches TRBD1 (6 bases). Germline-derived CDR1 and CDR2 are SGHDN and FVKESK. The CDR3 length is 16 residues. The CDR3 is CTSSPDGGRVNTEAFF. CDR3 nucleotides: TGTACCAGCAGCCCAGATGGGGGCAGGGTAAACACTGAAGCTTTCTTT.

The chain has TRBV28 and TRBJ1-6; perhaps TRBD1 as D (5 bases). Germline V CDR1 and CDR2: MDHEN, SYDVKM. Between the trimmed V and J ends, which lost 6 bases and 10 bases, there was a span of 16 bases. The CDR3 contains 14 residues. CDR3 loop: CASRRSGTQSPLHF. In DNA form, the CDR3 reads TGTGCCAGCAGGCGATCGGGGACCCAATCACCCCTCCACTTT. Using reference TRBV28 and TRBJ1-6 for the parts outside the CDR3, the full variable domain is DVKVTQSSRYLVKRTGEKVFLECVQDMDHENMFWYRQDPGLGLRLIYFSYDVKMKEKGDIPEGYSVSREKKERFSLILESASTNQTSMYLCASRRSGTQSPLHFGNGTRLTVT.

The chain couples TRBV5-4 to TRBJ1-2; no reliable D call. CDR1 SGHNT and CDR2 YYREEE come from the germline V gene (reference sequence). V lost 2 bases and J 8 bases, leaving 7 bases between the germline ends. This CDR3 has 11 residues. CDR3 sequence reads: CASSFTGGYTF. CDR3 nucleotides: TGTGCCAGCAGCTTTACCGGGGGCTACACCTTC. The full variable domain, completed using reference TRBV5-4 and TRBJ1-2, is ETGVTQSPTHLIKTRGQQVTLRCSSQSGHNTVSWYQQALGQGPQFIFQYYREEENGRGNFPPRFSGLQFPNYSSELNVNALELDDSALYLCASSFTGGYTFGSGTRLTVV.

This chain's CDR3 is CASSLEGYSNQPQHF. DNA of the CDR3: TGCGCCAGCAGCTTGGAGGGATATAGCAATCAGCCCCAGCATTTT. The chain is built from TRBV5-1 and TRBJ1-5; the D is unclear. The CDR3 totals 15 residues. With 0 bases removed from V and 0 bases from J, the gap between germline ends came to 7 bases. Germline-derived CDR1 and CDR2 are SGHRS and YFSETQ.

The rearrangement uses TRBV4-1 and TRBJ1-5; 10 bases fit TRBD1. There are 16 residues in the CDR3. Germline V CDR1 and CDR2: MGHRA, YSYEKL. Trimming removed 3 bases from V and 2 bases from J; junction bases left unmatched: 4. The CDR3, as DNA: TGCGCCAGCAGCCACGCCGGGACAGGGGGCAATCAGCCCCAGCATTTT. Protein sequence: CASSHAGTGGNQPQHF.

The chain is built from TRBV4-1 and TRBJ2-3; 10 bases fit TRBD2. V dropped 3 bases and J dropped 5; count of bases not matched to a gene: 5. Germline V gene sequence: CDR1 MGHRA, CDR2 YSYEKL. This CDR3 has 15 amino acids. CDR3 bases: TGCGCCAGCAGCCATATAGCGGGGGGCGTAGATACGCAGTATTTT. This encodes CASSHIAGGVDTQYF.

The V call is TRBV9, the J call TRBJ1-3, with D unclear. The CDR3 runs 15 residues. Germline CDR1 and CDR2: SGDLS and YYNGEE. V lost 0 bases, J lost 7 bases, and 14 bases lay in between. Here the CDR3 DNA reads TGTGCCAGCAGCGTAGCCCCCCGGTCGACGAACACCATATATTTT. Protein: CASSVAPRSTNTIYF.

In DNA, the CDR3 is TGTGCCAGCAGCCCGACCGTGGGCACTGAAGCTTTCTTT. Translation gives CASSPTVGTEAFF. The chain joins TRBV5-6 to TRBJ1-1; D unresolved. Germline-derived CDR1 and CDR2 are SGHDT and YYEEEE. The V and J ends lost 4 bases and 4 bases respectively, with 11 bases between them. This CDR3 comprises 13 residues.

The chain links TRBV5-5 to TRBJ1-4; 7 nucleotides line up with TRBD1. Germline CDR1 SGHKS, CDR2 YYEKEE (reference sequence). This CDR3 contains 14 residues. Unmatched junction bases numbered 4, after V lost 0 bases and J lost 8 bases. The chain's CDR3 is CASSLDRGGEKLFF. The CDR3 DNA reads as TGTGCCAGCAGCTTGGACAGGGGAGGCGAAAAACTGTTTTTT.

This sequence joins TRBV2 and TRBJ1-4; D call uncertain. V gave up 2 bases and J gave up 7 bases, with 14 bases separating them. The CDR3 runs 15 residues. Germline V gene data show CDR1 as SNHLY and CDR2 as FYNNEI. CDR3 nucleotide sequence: TGTGCCAGCAGTGAATTGTCGGATGATGCTGAAAAACTGTTTTTT. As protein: CASSELSDDAEKLFF. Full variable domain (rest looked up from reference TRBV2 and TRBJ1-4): EPEVTQTPSHQVTQMGQEVILRCVPISNHLYFYWYRQILGQKVEFLVSFYNNEISEKSEIFDDQFSVERPDGSNFTLKIRSTKLEDSAMYFCASSELSDDAEKLFFGSGTQLSVL.

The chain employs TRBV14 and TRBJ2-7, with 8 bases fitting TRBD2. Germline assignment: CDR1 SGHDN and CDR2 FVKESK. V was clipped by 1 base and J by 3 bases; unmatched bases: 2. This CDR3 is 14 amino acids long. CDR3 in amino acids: CASSQVAGFYEQYF. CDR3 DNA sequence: TGTGCCAGCAGCCAAGTAGCGGGATTCTACGAGCAGTACTTC.

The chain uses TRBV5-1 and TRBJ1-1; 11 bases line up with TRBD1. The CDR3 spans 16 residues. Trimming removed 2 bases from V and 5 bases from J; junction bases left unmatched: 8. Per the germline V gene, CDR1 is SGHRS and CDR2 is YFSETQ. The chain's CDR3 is CASSFGQGAVWTEAFF. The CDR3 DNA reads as TGCGCCAGCAGCTTCGGACAGGGGGCAGTGTGGACTGAAGCTTTCTTT.

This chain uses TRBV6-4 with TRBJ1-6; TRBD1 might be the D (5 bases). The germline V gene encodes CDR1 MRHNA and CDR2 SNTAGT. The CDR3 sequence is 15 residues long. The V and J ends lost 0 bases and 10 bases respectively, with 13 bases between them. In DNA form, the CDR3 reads TGTGCCAGCAGTGACTCACCAGGGCCAAGATCACCCCTCCACTTT. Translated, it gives CASSDSPGPRSPLHF.

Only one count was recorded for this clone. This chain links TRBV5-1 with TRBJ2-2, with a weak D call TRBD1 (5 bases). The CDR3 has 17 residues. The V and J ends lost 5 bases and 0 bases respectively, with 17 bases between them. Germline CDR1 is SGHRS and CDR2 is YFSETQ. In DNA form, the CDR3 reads TGCGCCAGCAGATACAATGTGGGGCCCGCGAACACCGGGGAGCTGTTTTTT. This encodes CASRYNVGPANTGELFF.

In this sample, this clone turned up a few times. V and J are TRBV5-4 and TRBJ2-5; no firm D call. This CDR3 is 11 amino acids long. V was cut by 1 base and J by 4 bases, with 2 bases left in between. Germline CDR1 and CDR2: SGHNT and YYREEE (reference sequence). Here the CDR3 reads CASSLRETQYF. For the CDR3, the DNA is TGTGCCAGCAGCTTGAGAGAGACCCAGTACTTC. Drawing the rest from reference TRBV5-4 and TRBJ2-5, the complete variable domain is ETGVTQSPTHLIKTRGQQVTLRCSSQSGHNTVSWYQQALGQGPQFIFQYYREEENGRGNFPPRFSGLQFPNYSSELNVNALELDDSALYLCASSLRETQYFGPGTRLLVL.

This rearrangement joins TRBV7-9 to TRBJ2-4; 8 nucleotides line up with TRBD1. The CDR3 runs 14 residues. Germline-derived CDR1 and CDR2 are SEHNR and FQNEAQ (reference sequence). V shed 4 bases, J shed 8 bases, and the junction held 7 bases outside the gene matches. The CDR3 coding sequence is TGTGCCAGCAGCTCAACAGGGGGATGGGACATTCAGTACTTC. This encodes CASSSTGGWDIQYF.

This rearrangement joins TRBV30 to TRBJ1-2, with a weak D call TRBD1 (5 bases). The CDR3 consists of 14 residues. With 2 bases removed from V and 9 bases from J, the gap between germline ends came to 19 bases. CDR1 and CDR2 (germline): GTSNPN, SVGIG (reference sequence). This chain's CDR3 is CAWSYLAGPTRYTF. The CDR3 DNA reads TGTGCCTGGAGTTATTTGGCAGGGCCGACCCGCTACACCTTC.

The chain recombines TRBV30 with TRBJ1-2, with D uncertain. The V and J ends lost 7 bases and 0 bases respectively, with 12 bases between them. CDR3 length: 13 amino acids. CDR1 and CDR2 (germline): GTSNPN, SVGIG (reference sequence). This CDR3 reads CALRTLANYGYTF. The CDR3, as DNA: TGTGCCTTACGGACTCTTGCTAACTATGGCTACACCTTC.

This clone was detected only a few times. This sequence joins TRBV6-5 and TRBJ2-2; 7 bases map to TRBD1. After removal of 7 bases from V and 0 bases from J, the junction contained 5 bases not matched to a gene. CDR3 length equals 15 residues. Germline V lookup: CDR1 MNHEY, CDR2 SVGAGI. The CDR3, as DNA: TGTGCCAGCACGACAGGGAGAACGAACACCGGGGAGCTGTTTTTT. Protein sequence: CASTTGRTNTGELFF.

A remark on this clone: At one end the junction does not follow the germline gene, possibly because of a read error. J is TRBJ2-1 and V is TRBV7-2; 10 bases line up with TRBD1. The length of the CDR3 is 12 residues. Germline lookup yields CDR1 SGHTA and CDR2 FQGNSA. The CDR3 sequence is CASSLDWTGGLF. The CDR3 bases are TGTGCCAGCAGCTTAGACTGGACAGGGGGTCTCTTC.

The CDR3 bases are TGTGCCACGACCGGGAGGGATGGGGATGAGCAGTTCTTC. This gives the protein CATTGRDGDEQFF. The V and J genes are TRBV28 and TRBJ2-1, with 8 bases fitting TRBD2. The V and J ends lost 10 bases and 8 bases, in that order; junction bases with no gene match: 10. This CDR3 spans 13 amino acids. Germline CDR1 reads MDHEN; CDR2 reads SYDVKM. Full variable domain (outside the CDR3, taken from reference TRBV28 and TRBJ2-1): DVKVTQSSRYLVKRTGEKVFLECVQDMDHENMFWYRQDPGLGLRLIYFSYDVKMKEKGDIPEGYSVSREKKERFSLILESASTNQTSMYLCATTGRDGDEQFFGPGTRLTVL.

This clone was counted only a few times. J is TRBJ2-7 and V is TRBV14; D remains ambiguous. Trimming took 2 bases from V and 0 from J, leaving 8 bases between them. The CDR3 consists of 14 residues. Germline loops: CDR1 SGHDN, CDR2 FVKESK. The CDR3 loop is CASSQLSSSYEQYF. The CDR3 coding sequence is TGTGCCAGCAGCCAATTGAGCAGCTCCTACGAGCAGTACTTC.